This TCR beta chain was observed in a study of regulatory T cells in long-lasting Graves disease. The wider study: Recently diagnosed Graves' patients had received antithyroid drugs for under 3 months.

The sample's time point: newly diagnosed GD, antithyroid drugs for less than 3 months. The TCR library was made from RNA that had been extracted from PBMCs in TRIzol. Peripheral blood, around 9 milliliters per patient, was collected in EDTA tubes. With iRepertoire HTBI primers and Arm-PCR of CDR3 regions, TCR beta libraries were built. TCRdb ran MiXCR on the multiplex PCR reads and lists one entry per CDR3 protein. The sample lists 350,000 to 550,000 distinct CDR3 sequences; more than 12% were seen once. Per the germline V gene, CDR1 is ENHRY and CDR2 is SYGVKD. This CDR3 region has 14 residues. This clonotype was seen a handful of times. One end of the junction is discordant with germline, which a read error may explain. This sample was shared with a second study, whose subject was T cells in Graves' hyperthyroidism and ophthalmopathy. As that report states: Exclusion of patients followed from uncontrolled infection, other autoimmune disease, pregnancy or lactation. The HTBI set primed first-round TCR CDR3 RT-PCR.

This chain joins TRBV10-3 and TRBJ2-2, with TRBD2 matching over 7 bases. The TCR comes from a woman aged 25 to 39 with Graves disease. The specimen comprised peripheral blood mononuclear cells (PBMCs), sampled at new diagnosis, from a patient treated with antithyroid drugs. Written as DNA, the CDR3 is TGTGCCATCAATGAGCGGGAGAACACCGGGGAGCTGTTTTTT. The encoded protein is CAINERENTGELFF.